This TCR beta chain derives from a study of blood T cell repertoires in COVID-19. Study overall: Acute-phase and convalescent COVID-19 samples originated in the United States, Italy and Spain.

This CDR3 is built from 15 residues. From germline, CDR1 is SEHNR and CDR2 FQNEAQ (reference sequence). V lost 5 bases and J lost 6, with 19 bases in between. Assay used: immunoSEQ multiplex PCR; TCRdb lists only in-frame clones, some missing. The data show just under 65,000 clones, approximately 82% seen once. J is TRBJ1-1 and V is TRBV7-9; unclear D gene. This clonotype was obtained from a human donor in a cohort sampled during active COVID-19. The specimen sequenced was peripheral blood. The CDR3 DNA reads TGTGCCAGCAGCCCCCGGGGATCAGATCGCGCTGAAGCTTTCTTT. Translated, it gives CASSPRGSDRAEAFF.